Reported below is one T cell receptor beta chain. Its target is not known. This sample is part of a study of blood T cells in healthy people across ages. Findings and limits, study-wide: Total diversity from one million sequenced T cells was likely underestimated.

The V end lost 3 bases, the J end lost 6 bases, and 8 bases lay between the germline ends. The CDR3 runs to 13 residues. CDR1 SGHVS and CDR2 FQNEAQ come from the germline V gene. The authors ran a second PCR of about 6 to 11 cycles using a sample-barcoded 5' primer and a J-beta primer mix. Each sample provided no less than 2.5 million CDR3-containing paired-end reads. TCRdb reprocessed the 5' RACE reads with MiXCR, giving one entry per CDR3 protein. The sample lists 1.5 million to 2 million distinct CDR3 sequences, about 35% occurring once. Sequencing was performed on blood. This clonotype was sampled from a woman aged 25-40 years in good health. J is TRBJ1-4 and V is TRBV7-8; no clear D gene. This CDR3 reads CASSLRPYEKLFF. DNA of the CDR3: TGTGCCAGCAGCTTGAGACCATATGAAAAACTGTTTTTT.